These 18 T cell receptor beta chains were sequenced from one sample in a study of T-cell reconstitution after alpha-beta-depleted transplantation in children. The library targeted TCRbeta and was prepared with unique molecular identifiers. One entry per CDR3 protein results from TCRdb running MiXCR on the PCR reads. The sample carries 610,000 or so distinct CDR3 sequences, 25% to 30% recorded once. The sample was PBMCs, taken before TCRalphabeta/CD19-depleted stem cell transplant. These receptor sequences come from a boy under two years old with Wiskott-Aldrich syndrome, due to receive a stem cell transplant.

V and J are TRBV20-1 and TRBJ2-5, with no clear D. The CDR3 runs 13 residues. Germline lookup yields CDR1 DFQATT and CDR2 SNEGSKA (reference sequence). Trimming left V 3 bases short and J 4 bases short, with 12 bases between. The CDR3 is CSASLVLGETQYF. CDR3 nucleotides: TGCAGTGCTAGTCTGGTTCTAGGAGAGACCCAGTACTTC.

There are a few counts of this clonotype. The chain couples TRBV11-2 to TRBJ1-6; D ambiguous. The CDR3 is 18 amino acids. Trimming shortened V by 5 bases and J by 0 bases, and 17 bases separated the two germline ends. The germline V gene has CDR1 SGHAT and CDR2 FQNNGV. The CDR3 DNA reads TGTGCCAGCAGCGGGCCTGGGATTGGCAGCTCCTATAATTCACCCCTCCACTTT. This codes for CASSGPGIGSSYNSPLHF. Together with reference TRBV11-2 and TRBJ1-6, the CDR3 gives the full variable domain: EAGVAQSPRYKIIEKRQSVAFWCNPISGHATLYWYQQILGQGPKLLIQFQNNGVVDDSQLPKDRFSAERLKGVDSTLKIQPAKLEDSAVYLCASSGPGIGSSYNSPLHFGNGTRLTVT.

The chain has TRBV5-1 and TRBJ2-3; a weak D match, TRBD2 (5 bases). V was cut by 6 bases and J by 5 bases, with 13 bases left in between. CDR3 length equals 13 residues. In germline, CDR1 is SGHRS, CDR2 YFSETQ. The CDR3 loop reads CASTSGGGDTQYF. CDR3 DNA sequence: TGCGCCAGCACTTCCGGAGGAGGAGATACGCAGTATTTT.

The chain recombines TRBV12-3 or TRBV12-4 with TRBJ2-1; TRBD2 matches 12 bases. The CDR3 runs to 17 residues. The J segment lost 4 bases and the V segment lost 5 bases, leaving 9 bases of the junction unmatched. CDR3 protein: CASSIGTSGFLYNEQFF. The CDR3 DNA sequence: TGTGCCAGCAGTATCGGGACTAGCGGGTTTTTATACAATGAGCAGTTCTTC.

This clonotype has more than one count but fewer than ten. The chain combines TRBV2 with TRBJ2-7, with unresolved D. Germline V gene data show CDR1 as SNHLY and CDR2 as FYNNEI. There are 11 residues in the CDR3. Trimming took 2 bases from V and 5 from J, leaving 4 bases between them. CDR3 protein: CASSESHEQYF. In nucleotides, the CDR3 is TGTGCCAGCAGTGAATCCCACGAGCAGTACTTC.

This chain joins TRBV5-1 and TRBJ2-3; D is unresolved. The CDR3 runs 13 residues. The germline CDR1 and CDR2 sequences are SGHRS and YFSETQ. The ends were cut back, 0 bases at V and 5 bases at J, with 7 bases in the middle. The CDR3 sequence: CASSLETKDTQYF. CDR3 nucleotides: TGCGCCAGCAGCTTGGAAACGAAAGATACGCAGTATTTT. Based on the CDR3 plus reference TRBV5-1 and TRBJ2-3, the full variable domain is KAGVTQTPRYLIKTRGQQVTLSCSPISGHRSVSWYQQTPGQGLQFLFEYFSETQRNKGNFPGRFSGRQFSNSRSEMNVSTLELGDSALYLCASSLETKDTQYFGPGTRLTVL.

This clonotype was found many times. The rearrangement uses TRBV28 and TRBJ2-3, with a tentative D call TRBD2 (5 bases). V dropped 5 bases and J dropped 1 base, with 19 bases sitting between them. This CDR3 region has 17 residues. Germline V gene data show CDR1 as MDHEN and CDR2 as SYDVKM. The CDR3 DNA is TGTGCCAGCAGTCCATTAGCCGAGGGTTTTGGCACAGATACGCAGTATTTT. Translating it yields CASSPLAEGFGTDTQYF.

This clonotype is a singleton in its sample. DNA of the CDR3: TGTGCCAGCAGCACGCGGACTAGCTGGCGCAGCACAGATACGCAGTATTTT. Amino acid sequence: CASSTRTSWRSTDTQYF. The chain employs TRBV7-2 and TRBJ2-3; TRBD2 matches at 8 bases. The germline gives CDR1 SGHTA, CDR2 FQGNSA. The J segment lost 0 bases and the V segment lost 5 bases, leaving 10 bases of the junction unmatched. The CDR3 is 17 residues long.

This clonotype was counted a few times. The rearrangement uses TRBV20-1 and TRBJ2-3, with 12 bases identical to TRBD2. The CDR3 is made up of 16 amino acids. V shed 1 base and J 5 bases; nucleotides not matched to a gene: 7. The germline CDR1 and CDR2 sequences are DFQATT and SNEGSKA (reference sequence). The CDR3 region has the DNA TGCAGTGCTAGAGTCCTAGCGGGAGGGGCTGGAGATACGCAGTATTTT. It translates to CSARVLAGGAGDTQYF.

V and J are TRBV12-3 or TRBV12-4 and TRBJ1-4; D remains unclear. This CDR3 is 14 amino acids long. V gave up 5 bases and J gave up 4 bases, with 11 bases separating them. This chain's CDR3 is CASSPVGVNEKLFF. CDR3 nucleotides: TGTGCCAGCAGTCCCGTTGGAGTTAATGAAAAACTGTTTTTT.

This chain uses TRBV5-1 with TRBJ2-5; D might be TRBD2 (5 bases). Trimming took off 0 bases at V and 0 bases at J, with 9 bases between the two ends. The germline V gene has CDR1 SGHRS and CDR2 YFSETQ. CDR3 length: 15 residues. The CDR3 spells CASSLVQRDQETQYF. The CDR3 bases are TGCGCCAGCAGCTTGGTTCAGAGGGACCAAGAGACCCAGTACTTC.

CDR3 sequence: CSASLGTAINSPLHF. In DNA, the CDR3 is TGCAGTGCTAGTCTCGGGACAGCCATCAATTCACCCCTCCACTTT. V gene TRBV20-1 combines with J gene TRBJ1-6, with 7 bases matching TRBD1. CDR3 size: 15 residues. CDR1 and CDR2 (germline): DFQATT, SNEGSKA (reference sequence). The J segment lost 7 bases and the V segment lost 3 bases, leaving 9 bases of the junction unmatched.

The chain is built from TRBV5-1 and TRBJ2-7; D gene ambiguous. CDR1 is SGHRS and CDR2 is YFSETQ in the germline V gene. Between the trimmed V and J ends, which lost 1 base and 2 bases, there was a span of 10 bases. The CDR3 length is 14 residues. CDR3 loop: CASSLSGETYEQYF. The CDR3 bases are TGCGCCAGCAGCTTGTCTGGGGAAACCTACGAGCAGTACTTC.

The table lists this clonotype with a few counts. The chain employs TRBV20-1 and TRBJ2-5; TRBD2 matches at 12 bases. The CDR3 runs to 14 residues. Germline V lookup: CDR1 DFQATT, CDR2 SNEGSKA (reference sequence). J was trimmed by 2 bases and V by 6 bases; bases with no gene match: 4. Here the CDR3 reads CSAPLAGGQETQYF. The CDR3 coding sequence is TGCAGTGCGCCTCTAGCGGGAGGGCAAGAGACCCAGTACTTC.

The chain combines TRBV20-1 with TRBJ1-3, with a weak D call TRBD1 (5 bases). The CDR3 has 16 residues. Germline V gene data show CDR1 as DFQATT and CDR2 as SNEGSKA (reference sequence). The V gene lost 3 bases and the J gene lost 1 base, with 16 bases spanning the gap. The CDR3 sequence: CSASPPGLSSGNTIYF. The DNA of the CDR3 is TGCAGTGCTAGCCCCCCGGGACTGAGTTCTGGAAACACCATATATTTT.

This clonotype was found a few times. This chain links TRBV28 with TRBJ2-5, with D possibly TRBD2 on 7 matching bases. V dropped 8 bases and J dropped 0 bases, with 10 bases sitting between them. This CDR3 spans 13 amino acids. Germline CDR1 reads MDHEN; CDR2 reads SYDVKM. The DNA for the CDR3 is TGTGCCAGCGGGGGGGCCCACCAAGAGACCCAGTACTTC. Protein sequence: CASGGAHQETQYF.

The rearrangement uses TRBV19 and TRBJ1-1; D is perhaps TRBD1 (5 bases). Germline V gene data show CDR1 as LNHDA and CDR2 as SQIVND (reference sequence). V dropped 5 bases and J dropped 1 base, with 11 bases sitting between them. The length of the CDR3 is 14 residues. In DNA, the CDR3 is TGTGCCAGTAGTGCGGGACTAAAGAACACTGAAGCTTTCTTT. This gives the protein CASSAGLKNTEAFF.

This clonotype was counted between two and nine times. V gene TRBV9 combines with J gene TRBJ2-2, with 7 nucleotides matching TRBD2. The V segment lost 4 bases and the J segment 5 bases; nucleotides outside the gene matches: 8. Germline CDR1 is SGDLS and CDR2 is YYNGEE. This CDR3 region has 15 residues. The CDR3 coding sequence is TGTGCCAGCAGCCCGACTAGCATCGAGACCGGGGAGCTGTTTTTT. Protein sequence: CASSPTSIETGELFF.